This is a list of T cell receptor beta chains from one sample in a study of blood T cell repertoires in COVID-19. Libraries were prepared by immunoSEQ multiplex PCR; TCRdb keeps only in-frame clonotypes and omits some of them. The top ten clones hold around 4.6% of a sample with 150,000 to 200,000 clones, about 93% of them seen once. Sequencing used peripheral blood. The origin of the receptors is a woman between 50 and 59 years old with acute or convalescent COVID-19. Both conserved end residues are part of each CDR3. Fields, in order: CDR3 protein, CDR3 DNA, J gene, clone size, D gene, V gene. D genes are given only for firm matches. Only part of the rows carry a size: once, few, many, or a class if the clone is expanded.

CDR3: CAWSVGTGSEDTQYF
DNA: TGTGCCTGGAGTGTGGGGACAGGGTCGGAAGATACGCAGTATTTT
J: TRBJ2-3
size: -
D: TRBD1
V: TRBV30

CDR3: CASGLQGFNQPQHF
DNA: TGTGCCAGCGGATTACAGGGGTTTAATCAGCCCCAGCATTTT
J: TRBJ1-5
size: -
D: TRBD1
V: TRBV27

CDR3: CAVWTGLVTEAFF
DNA: TGTGCCGTTTGGACAGGGCTGGTCACTGAAGCTTTCTTT
J: TRBJ1-1
size: -
D: TRBD1
V: TRBV10-3

CDR3: CASSVRREGDIDGYTF
DNA: TGTGCCAGCAGCGTACGCCGGGAAGGAGATATCGATGGCTACACCTTC
J: TRBJ1-2
size: -
D: -
V: TRBV9

CDR3: CASSRDRNSYGYTF
DNA: TGTGCCAGCAGCAGGGACAGGAATTCCTATGGCTACACCTTC
J: TRBJ1-2
size: -
D: TRBD1
V: TRBV5-6

CDR3: CASSPGRYTYEQYF
DNA: TGTGCCAGCTCACCAGGCAGGTATACCTACGAGCAGTACTTC
J: TRBJ2-7
size: -
D: -
V: TRBV18

CDR3: CASRSLRGLAGLSSYEQYF
DNA: TGTGCCAGCAGAAGTCTTCGGGGCCTAGCGGGATTATCCTCCTACGAGCAGTACTTC
J: TRBJ2-7
size: -
D: TRBD2
V: TRBV28

CDR3: CASSLTNGNTEAFF
DNA: TGTGCCAGCAGCTTAACTAACGGGAACACTGAAGCTTTCTTT
J: TRBJ1-1
size: -
D: -
V: TRBV7-3

CDR3: CASSYDLEVGQPQHF
DNA: TGTGCCAGCAGTTACGATCTTGAGGTCGGGCAGCCCCAGCATTTT
J: TRBJ1-5
size: -
D: -
V: TRBV6-6

CDR3: CASSPRTSGSGRGDTQYF
DNA: TGTGCCAGCAGCCCCCGGACTAGCGGGAGCGGGAGGGGAGATACGCAGTATTTT
J: TRBJ2-3
size: -
D: TRBD2
V: TRBV7-3

CDR3: CAWSGMLLGASGYTF
DNA: TGTGCCTGGAGTGGAATGTTGTTGGGGGCATCGGGCTACACCTTC
J: TRBJ1-2
size: -
D: -
V: TRBV30

CDR3: CASSIAENRVDGYTF
DNA: TGTGCCAGTAGTATCGCCGAGAACAGGGTAGATGGCTACACCTTC
J: TRBJ1-2
size: -
D: -
V: TRBV19

CDR3: CASRQGRQYGYTF
DNA: TGTGCCAGCAGACAGGGCCGCCAGTATGGCTACACCTTC
J: TRBJ1-2
size: -
D: -
V: TRBV27

CDR3: CAIQGRRGYGYTF
DNA: TGTGCCATCCAGGGCAGGCGGGGCTATGGCTACACCTTC
J: TRBJ1-2
size: -
D: -
V: TRBV10-3

CDR3: CASSAEGYSYEQYF
DNA: TGTGCCAGCAGTGCTGAGGGCTACTCCTACGAGCAGTACTTC
J: TRBJ2-7
size: -
D: -
V: TRBV25-1

CDR3: CASSLDRTGPYRTIYF
DNA: TGTGCCAGCAGCTTAGACCGGACAGGCCCCTATAGAACCATATATTTT
J: TRBJ1-3
size: -
D: TRBD1
V: TRBV7-2

CDR3: CAIRDKNTEAFF
DNA: TGTGCCATCAGAGACAAGAACACTGAAGCTTTCTTT
J: TRBJ1-1
size: -
D: -
V: TRBV10-3

CDR3: CAFGNSGNTIYF
DNA: TGTGCCTTCGGGAACTCTGGAAACACCATATATTTT
J: TRBJ1-3
size: -
D: -
V: TRBV30

CDR3: CASSLLRGGLGTEAFF
DNA: TGTGCCAGCAGCTTACTCCGGGGGGGGCTGGGGACTGAAGCTTTCTTT
J: TRBJ1-1
size: few
D: -
V: TRBV11-2

CDR3: CATRDSNTEAFF
DNA: TGTGCCACTAGGGACAGCAACACTGAAGCTTTCTTT
J: TRBJ1-1
size: -
D: TRBD1
V: TRBV6-5

CDR3: CASGPQPGQGAYEQYF
DNA: TGTGCTAGTGGTCCACAACCGGGACAGGGGGCCTACGAGCAGTACTTC
J: TRBJ2-7
size: -
D: TRBD1
V: TRBV12-5

CDR3: CASSRGQGDGYTF
DNA: TGTGCCAGCTCCCGAGGACAGGGGGATGGCTACACCTTC
J: TRBJ1-2
size: -
D: TRBD1
V: TRBV18

CDR3: CASREPTGSGGYTF
DNA: TGTGCCAGCAGGGAGCCGACGGGTTCGGGGGGCTACACCTTC
J: TRBJ1-2
size: -
D: -
V: TRBV2